This T cell receptor beta chain originates from a study of T cell responses to AZD1222 COVID-19 vaccine. From germline, CDR1 is MNHEY and CDR2 SMNVEV (reference sequence). With V trimmed by 2 bases and J by 0 bases, 5 bases remained unmatched. The CDR3 is 17 residues long. Repertoires were generated with immunoSEQ multiplex PCR, while TCRdb's copy carries only in-frame clones and drops some. The sample has 70,000 to 95,000 clones, about 91% seen once; the top ten hold 25% to 30%. V and J are TRBV27 and TRBJ2-3, with TRBD2 matching over 10 bases. The sequenced sample was peripheral blood, obtained 28 days after the second AZD1222 dose. The sequence was obtained from an adult who received the AZD1222 COVID-19 vaccine. The CDR3 protein is CASSLRGLAASTDTQYF. For the CDR3, the DNA is TGTGCCAGCAGTTTACGCGGACTAGCGGCTAGCACAGATACGCAGTATTTT.